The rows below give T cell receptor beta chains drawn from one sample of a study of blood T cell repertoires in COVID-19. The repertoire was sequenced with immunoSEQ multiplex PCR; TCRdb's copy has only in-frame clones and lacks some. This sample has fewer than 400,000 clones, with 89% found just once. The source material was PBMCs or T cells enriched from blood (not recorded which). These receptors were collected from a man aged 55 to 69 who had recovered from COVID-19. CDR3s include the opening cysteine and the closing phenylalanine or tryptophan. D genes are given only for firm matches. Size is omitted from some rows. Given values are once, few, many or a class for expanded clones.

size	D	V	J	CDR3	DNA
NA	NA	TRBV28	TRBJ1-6	CASSLLTRELNSPLHF	TGTGCCAGCAGTTTATTAACAAGGGAGTTAAATTCACCCCTCCACTTT
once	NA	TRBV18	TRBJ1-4	CASSPRHNKGPSNEKLFF	TGTGCCAGCTCACCGCGACACAATAAAGGCCCAAGTAATGAAAAACTGTTTTTT
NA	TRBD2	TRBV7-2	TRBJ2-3	CASSLESLAGITDTQYF	TGTGCCAGCAGCTTAGAAAGCCTAGCGGGAATCACAGATACGCAGTATTTT
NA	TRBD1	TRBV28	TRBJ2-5	CASSSNRQGETQYF	TGTGCCAGCAGTTCGAATAGACAGGGAGAGACCCAGTACTTC
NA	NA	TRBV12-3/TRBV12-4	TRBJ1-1	CASSTGLKAFF	TGTGCCAGCAGTACTGGACTAAAAGCTTTCTTT
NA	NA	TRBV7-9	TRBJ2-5	CASSLGGWSETQYF	TGTGCCAGCAGCTTAGGAGGCTGGTCGGAGACCCAGTACTTC
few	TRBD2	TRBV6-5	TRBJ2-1	CASFAGGSPLNEQFF	TGTGCCAGCTTTGCGGGAGGGTCACCGCTAAATGAGCAGTTCTTC
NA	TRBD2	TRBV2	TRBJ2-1	CASSELAGGFNEQFF	TGTGCCAGCAGTGAACTAGCGGGAGGTTTTAATGAGCAGTTCTTC
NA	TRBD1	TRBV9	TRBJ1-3	CASSASKWGQRTDTIYF	TGTGCCAGCAGCGCCTCTAAATGGGGACAGAGGACGGACACCATATATTTT
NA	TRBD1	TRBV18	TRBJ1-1	CASSHQRGQGAGSTEAFF	TGTGCCAGCTCACACCAGAGAGGGCAGGGGGCAGGTAGCACTGAAGCTTTCTTT
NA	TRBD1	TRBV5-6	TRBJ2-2	CASNGRGRTGELFF	TGTGCCAGCAATGGCAGGGGGCGAACCGGGGAGCTGTTTTTT
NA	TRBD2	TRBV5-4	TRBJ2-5	CASSHPGGQETQYF	TGTGCCAGCAGCCACCCGGGGGGGCAAGAGACCCAGTACTTC
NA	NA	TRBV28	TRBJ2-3	CASSLLAASTDTQYF	TGTGCCAGCAGTTTGTTAGCGGCTAGCACAGATACGCAGTATTTT
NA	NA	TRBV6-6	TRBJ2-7	CASAVTENYEQYF	TGTGCCAGCGCTGTCACAGAAAACTACGAGCAGTACTTC
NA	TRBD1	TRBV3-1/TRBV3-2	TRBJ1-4	CASSQDGRDRGEKLFF	TGTGCCAGCAGCCAAGATGGAAGGGACAGGGGTGAAAAACTGTTTTTT
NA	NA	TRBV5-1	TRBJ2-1	CASSLGQGSSYNEQFF	TGCGCCAGCAGCTTGGGCCAGGGGAGCTCCTACAATGAGCAGTTCTTC
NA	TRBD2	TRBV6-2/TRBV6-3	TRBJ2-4	CASSYNNGGTKNIQYF	TGTGCCAGCAGTTATAATAACGGGGGGACCAAAAACATTCAGTACTTC
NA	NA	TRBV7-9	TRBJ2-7	CASSLIRGDEQYF	TGTGCCAGCAGCTTAATCCGGGGTGACGAGCAGTACTTC
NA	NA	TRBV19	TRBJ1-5	CASSGGGNQPQHF	TGTGCCAGTAGTGGGGGGGGCAATCAGCCCCAGCATTTT
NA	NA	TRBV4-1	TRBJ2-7	CASSRTPSYEQYF	TGCGCCAGCAGTCGGACACCTTCCTACGAGCAGTACTTC
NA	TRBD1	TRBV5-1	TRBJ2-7	CASSLRTGTHYEQYF	TGCGCCAGCAGCCTAAGGACAGGAACACACTACGAGCAGTACTTC
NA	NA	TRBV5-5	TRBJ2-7	CASSLGPGGEQYF	TGTGCCAGCAGCTTGGGCCCCGGCGGGGAGCAGTACTTC
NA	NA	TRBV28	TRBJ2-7	CASSPNRAPGYEQYF	TGTGCCAGCAGCCCCAACAGGGCGCCGGGCTACGAGCAGTACTTC
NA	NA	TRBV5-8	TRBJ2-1	CASSPIEGGGNNEQFF	TGTGCCAGCAGCCCTATCGAGGGAGGGGGAAACAATGAGCAGTTCTTC
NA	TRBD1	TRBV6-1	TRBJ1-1	CASSERQGHLTEAFF	TGTGCCAGCAGTGAGAGACAGGGGCATTTAACTGAAGCTTTCTTT
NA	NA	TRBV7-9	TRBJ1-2	CASSPQGGYGYTF	TGTGCCAGCAGCCCGCAGGGAGGCTATGGCTACACCTTC
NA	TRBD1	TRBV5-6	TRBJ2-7	CASSLGQGVYEQYF	TGTGCCAGCAGCCTGGGACAGGGGGTCTACGAGCAGTACTTC
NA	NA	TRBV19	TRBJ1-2	CASSETALYGYTF	TGTGCCAGTAGTGAGACAGCGCTCTATGGCTACACCTTC
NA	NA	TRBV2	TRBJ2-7	CASSREMVGAGTPYEQYF	TGTGCCAGCAGTAGAGAAATGGTAGGCGCGGGAACTCCCTACGAGCAGTACTTC
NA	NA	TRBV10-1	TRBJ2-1	CASSGGSSYNEQFF	TGCGCCAGCAGTGGCGGCAGCTCCTACAATGAGCAGTTCTTC
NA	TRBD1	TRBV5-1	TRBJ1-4	CASSGIRQGYNEKLFF	TGCGCCAGCAGCGGTATAAGACAGGGTTATAATGAAAAACTGTTTTTT
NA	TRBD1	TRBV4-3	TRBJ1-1	CASSTGQGKTEAFF	TGCGCCAGCAGCACAGGACAGGGGAAAACTGAAGCTTTCTTT
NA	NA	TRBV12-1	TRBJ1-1	CASSLPGQGRRDNTEAFF	TGTGCCAGCAGCTTGCCGGGACAGGGGAGAAGGGACAACACTGAAGCTTTCTTT
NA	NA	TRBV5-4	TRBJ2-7	CASSSFNGDEQYF	TGTGCCAGCAGTTCTTTTAATGGAGACGAGCAGTACTTC
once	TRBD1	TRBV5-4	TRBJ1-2	CASSPGTGGYGYTF	TGTGCCAGCAGCCCCGGGACAGGGGGCTATGGCTACACCTTC
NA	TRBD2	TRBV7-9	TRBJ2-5	CASSLLAGGGETQYF	TGTGCCAGCAGCCTTCTGGCGGGAGGGGGGGAGACCCAGTACTTC
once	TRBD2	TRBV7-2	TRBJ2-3	CASSLVGTSGSDTQYF	TGTGCCAGCAGCTTAGTTGGGACTAGCGGGAGTGATACGCAGTATTTT
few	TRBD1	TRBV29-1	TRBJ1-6	CSVRTGRNSPLHF	TGCAGCGTGAGGACAGGGAGAAATTCACCCCTCCACTTT
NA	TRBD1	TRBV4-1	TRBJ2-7	CASSQPDRGRNSYEQYF	TGCGCCAGCAGCCAACCGGACAGGGGGCGTAACTCCTACGAGCAGTACTTC
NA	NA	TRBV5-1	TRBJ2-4	CASSLNIPGDNIQYF	TGCGCCAGCAGTTTGAATATCCCCGGGGATAACATTCAGTACTTC
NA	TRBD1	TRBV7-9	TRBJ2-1	CASSRDRDSIKYEQFF	TGTGCCAGCAGCCGAGACCGGGACAGTATAAAGTATGAGCAGTTCTTC
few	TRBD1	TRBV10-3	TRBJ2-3	CAIAGTGGDTQYF	TGTGCCATCGCCGGGACAGGGGGTGATACGCAGTATTTT